Listed below are T cell receptor beta chains from one sample, sequenced in a study of blood T cell repertoires in COVID-19. Using immunoSEQ multiplex PCR, the repertoire was profiled, and TCRdb retains in-frame clones only, with some absent. The repertoire includes a few hundred thousand clones, less than 95% of them detected once, and under 0.7% sits in the top ten. Input material: PBMCs or T cells enriched from blood (not recorded which). The receptor source for this set is a young man who had recovered from COVID-19. The CDR3 runs from the conserved cysteine through the conserved F or W. The D gene is left open where the match is weak. Some rows have no size entry. The others give once, few or many, or a class for an expanded clone.

TRBV9	NA	TRBJ2-3	NA	CASSVEDQAGTQYF	TGTGCCAGCAGCGTAGAGGACCAGGCGGGCACGCAGTATTTT
TRBV24-1	NA	TRBJ2-1	TRBD2	CATSDPLAGQDNEQFF	TGTGCCACCAGTGACCCACTAGCGGGACAAGACAATGAGCAGTTCTTC
TRBV9	NA	TRBJ1-3	NA	CASSAGTSGNTIYF	TGTGCCAGCAGCGCCGGGACATCAGGAAACACCATATATTTT
TRBV9	NA	TRBJ1-1	NA	CASSASVGAKNTEAFF	TGTGCCAGCAGCGCCTCCGTGGGGGCCAAGAACACTGAAGCTTTCTTT
TRBV5-6	NA	TRBJ2-1	NA	CASKRALPGEEQFF	TGTGCCAGCAAAAGGGCCTTACCCGGGGAGGAGCAGTTCTTC
TRBV12-3/TRBV12-4	NA	TRBJ1-1	TRBD1	CASSGTGGTEAFF	TGTGCCAGCAGTGGAACAGGGGGCACTGAAGCTTTCTTT
TRBV7-9	NA	TRBJ2-3	NA	CASSLQGLTDTQYF	TGTGCCAGCAGCTTACAGGGTTTAACAGATACGCAGTATTTT
TRBV2	once	TRBJ1-1	NA	CASRPTNPRGLAFF	TGTGCCAGCAGACCCACCAACCCCCGGGGGTTAGCTTTCTTT
TRBV19	NA	TRBJ2-2	NA	CASRSSGLLNSGELFF	TGTGCCAGTAGAAGCTCGGGACTCCTGAACTCCGGGGAGCTGTTTTTT
TRBV6-2/TRBV6-3	NA	TRBJ2-2	TRBD2	CASSARPSGGISGELFF	TGTGCCAGCAGTGCCCGTCCTAGCGGGGGGATTTCCGGGGAGCTGTTTTTT